This T cell receptor (beta chain) was recovered during a study of graft-versus-host responses after intestinal transplantation. Profiling relied on immunoSEQ multiplex PCR, and the TCRdb table lists in-frame clones only, not all of them. The table has about 110,000 clones, 85% to 95% seen once. CDR1 is MRHNA and CDR2 is SNTAGT in the germline V gene. V lost 2 bases, J lost 8 bases, and 4 bases lay in between. The CDR3 runs to 11 residues. This clone appeared once. The antigen is not known. Sequences were derived from unstimulated CD8+ T cells sorted from spleen or lymph node cells, sampled before transplant. The chain uses TRBV6-4 and TRBJ2-1; D gene ambiguous. The TCR comes from a human donor who was the organ donor for an intestinal transplant. CDR3 sequence: CASSDGYEQFF. CDR3 DNA: TGTGCCAGCAGTGACGGCTATGAGCAGTTCTTC.